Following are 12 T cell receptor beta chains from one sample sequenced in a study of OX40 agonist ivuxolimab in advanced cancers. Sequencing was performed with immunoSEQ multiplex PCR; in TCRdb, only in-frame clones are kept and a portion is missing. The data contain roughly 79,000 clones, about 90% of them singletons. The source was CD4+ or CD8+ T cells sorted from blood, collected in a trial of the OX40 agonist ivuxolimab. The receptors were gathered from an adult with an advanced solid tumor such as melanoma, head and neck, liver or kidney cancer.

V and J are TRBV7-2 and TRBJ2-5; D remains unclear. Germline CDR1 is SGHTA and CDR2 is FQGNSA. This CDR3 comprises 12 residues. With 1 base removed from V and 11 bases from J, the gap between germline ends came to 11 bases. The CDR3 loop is CASSLVRLQQYF. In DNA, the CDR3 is TGTGCCAGCAGCTTAGTCAGGCTCCAGCAGTACTTC.

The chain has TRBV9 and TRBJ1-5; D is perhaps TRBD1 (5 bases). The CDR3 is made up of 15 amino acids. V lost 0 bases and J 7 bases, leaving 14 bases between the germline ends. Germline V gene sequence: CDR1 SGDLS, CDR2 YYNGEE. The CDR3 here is CASSVEGRQEQPQHF. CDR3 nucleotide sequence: TGTGCCAGCAGCGTAGAGGGGCGCCAAGAGCAGCCCCAGCATTTT.

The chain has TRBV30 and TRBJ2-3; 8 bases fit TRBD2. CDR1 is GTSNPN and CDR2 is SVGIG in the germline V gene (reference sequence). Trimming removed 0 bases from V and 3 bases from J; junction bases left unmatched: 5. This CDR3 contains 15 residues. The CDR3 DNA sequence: TGTGCCTGGAGTGTACGGGGGGGAGGAACAGATACGCAGTATTTT. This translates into CAWSVRGGGTDTQYF.

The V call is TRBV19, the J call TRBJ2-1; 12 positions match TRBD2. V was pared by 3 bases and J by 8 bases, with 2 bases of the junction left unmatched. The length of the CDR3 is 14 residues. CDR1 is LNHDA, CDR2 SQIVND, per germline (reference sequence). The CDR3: CASSILAGGYEQFF. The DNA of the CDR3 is TGTGCCAGTAGTATTCTAGCGGGAGGGTATGAGCAGTTCTTC.

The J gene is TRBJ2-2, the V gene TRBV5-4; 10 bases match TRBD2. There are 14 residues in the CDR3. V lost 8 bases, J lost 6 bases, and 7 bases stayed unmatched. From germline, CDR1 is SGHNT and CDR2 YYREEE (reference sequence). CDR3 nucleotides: TGTGCCAGTCGTGGAGCGGGAGGGCCCGGGGAGCTGTTTTTT. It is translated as CASRGAGGPGELFF.

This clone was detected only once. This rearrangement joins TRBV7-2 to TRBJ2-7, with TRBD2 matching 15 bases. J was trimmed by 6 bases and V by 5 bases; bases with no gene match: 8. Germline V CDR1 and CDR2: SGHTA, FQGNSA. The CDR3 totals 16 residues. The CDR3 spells CASSTGGLAGGLEQYF. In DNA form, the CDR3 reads TGTGCCAGCAGCACGGGAGGACTAGCGGGAGGGCTCGAGCAGTACTTC.

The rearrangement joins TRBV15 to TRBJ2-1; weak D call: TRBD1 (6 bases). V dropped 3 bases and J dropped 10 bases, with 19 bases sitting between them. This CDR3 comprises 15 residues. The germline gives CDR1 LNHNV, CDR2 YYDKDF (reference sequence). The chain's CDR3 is CATSSDRFPLTEQFF. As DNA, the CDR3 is TGTGCCACCAGCAGCGACAGGTTCCCCCTCACCGAGCAGTTCTTC. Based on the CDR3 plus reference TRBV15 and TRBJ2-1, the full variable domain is DAMVIQNPRYQVTQFGKPVTLSCSQTLNHNVMYWYQQKSSQAPKLLFHYYDKDFNNEADTPDNFQSRRPNTSFCFLDIRSPGLGDTAMYLCATSSDRFPLTEQFFGPGTRLTVL.

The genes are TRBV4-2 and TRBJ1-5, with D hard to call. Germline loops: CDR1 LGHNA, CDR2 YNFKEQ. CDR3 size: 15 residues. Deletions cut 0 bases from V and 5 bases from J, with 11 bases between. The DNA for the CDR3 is TGTGCCAGCAGCCAAGAGAGGGCAGCTCATCAGCCCCAGCATTTT. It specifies CASSQERAAHQPQHF.

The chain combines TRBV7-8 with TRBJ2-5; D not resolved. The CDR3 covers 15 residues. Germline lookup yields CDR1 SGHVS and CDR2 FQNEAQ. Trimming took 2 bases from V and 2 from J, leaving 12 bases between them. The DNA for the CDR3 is TGTGCCAGCAGCTTATTTAGGCAGACGCAAGAGACCCAGTACTTC. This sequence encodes CASSLFRQTQETQYF.

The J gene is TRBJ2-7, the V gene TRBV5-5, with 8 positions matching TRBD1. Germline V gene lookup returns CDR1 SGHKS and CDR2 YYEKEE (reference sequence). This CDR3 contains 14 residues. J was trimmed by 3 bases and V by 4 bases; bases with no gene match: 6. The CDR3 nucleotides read TGTGCCAGCAGCCAGGGACAGGTGATCTACGAGCAGTACTTC. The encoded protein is CASSQGQVIYEQYF.

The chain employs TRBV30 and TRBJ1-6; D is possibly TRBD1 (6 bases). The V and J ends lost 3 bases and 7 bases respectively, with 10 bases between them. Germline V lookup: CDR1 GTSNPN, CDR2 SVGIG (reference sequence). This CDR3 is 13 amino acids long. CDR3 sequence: CAWRQGTNSPLHF. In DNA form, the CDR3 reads TGTGCCTGGAGGCAGGGGACAAATTCACCCCTCCACTTT.

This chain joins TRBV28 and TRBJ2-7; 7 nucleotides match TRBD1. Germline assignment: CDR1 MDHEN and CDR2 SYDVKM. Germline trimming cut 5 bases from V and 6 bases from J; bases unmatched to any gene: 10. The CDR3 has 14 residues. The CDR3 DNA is TGTGCCAGCAGTCCTAGAAGACAGGGTACCGAGCAGTACTTC. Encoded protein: CASSPRRQGTEQYF.